Shown below are 20 T cell receptor beta chains from a single sample sequenced in a study of T cells in Graves' hyperthyroidism and ophthalmopathy. RNA transcripts served as the template for amplifying TCR beta CDR3 regions. In the first-round RT-PCR of the TCR CDR3, the HTBI primer set was used. One entry per CDR3 protein, called by TCRdb with MiXCR from the multiplex PCR reads. This sample carries under 400,000 distinct CDR3 sequences, less than 15% of them seen once, and the ten largest clones take roughly 9.2%. Sequenced sample: blood. Receptors were obtained from a woman aged 18 to 35 with Graves' hyperthyroidism.

This clonotype was recorded many times. The rearrangement uses TRBV7-9 and TRBJ2-7; D is unresolved. The CDR3 is 14 residues long. Germline loops: CDR1 SEHNR, CDR2 FQNEAQ (reference sequence). The V and J ends lost 5 bases and 0 bases respectively, with 11 bases between them. CDR3 loop: CASSLGRYSYEQYF. Written as DNA, the CDR3 is TGTGCCAGCAGCCTTGGAAGGTACTCCTACGAGCAGTACTTC.

This clonotype was detected ten times or more. The V gene is TRBV7-9, the J gene TRBJ1-1, with 7 bases matching TRBD1. The CDR3 contains 15 residues. Germline assignment: CDR1 SEHNR and CDR2 FQNEAQ (reference sequence). The trim removed 7 bases at V and 1 base at J, leaving 9 bases unmatched. The CDR3 region is CASTKRDRSNTEAFF. The CDR3 region has the DNA TGTGCCAGCACCAAACGGGACAGATCGAACACTGAAGCTTTCTTT.

This clonotype has ten or more counts. This sequence joins TRBV27 and TRBJ1-4, with D hard to call. The CDR3 runs 18 residues. With 1 base removed from V and 0 bases from J, the gap between germline ends came to 15 bases. Germline V CDR1 and CDR2: MNHEY, SMNVEV (reference sequence). The CDR3 loop reads CASSLLGLHRPTNEKLFF. CDR3 nucleotides: TGTGCCAGCAGTTTATTGGGCCTTCACAGACCAACTAATGAAAAACTGTTTTTT.

With regard to this clonotype: This may stem from a read error, because a much larger clone lies one nucleotide away. This chain uses TRBV6-4 with TRBJ1-5, with no clear D. V was shortened by 4 bases and J by 5 bases, with 6 bases between the two germline ends. The CDR3 contains 12 residues. Per the germline V gene, CDR1 is MRHNA and CDR2 is SNTAGT. The CDR3 protein is CASSAGDQPQHF. For the CDR3, the DNA is TGTGCCAGCAGTGCTGGGGATCAGCCCCAGCATTTT.

At least ten counts were recorded for this clonotype. The V call is TRBV30, the J call TRBJ1-1; D gene uncertain. Between the trimmed V and J ends, which lost 8 bases and 0 bases, there was a span of 7 bases. The germline CDR1 and CDR2 sequences are GTSNPN and SVGIG (reference sequence). This CDR3 region has 11 residues. In nucleotides, the CDR3 is TGTGCCGGAAGAGTGAACACTGAAGCTTTCTTT. Its protein product is CAGRVNTEAFF.

There are many counts of this clonotype. The rearrangement uses TRBV2 and TRBJ1-1, with unresolved D. Germline CDR1 SNHLY, CDR2 FYNNEI. This CDR3 has 14 residues. Trimming pared 6 bases from V and 0 bases from J, leaving 11 bases between. The CDR3 sequence: CASRETEMNTEAFF. The DNA of the CDR3 is TGTGCCAGCAGGGAGACGGAGATGAACACTGAAGCTTTCTTT.

This clonotype was recorded many times. The chain recombines TRBV6-1 with TRBJ1-5; D not resolved. The CDR3 has 13 amino acids. V was clipped by 4 bases and J by 0 bases, with 4 bases between them. From germline, CDR1 is MNHNS and CDR2 SASEGT. The CDR3 spells CASSVYSNQPQHF. In nucleotides, the CDR3 is TGTGCCAGCAGTGTATATAGCAATCAGCCCCAGCATTTT.

The CDR3 loop reads CASSPGTGGAETQYF. In DNA, the CDR3 is TGTGCCAGCAGTCCCGGGACAGGGGGCGCAGAGACCCAGTACTTC. J is TRBJ2-5 and V is TRBV27; 12 bases align to TRBD1. V lost 5 bases to trimming and J lost 4 bases; unmatched junction nucleotides: 5. The germline V gene encodes CDR1 MNHEY and CDR2 SMNVEV (reference sequence). The CDR3 extends over 15 amino acids.

V and J are TRBV15 and TRBJ1-1, with 7 bases fitting TRBD1. The CDR3 has 15 residues. V lost 0 bases, J lost 11 bases, and 12 bases stayed unmatched. CDR1 is LNHNV and CDR2 is YYDKDF in the germline V gene (reference sequence). CDR3 in amino acids: CATSRDPGQRAMAFF. The DNA of the CDR3 is TGTGCCACCAGCAGAGATCCGGGACAGAGGGCAATGGCTTTCTTT.

Of note for this clonotype: A read error may explain this, as a much larger clone is one base away. This chain links TRBV12-3 or TRBV12-4 with TRBJ2-7; maybe TRBD2 (6 bases). The end of the DNA is better explained by TRBJ2-1, so the J call may be wrong. This CDR3 is 13 amino acids long. The CDR3, as DNA: TGTGCCAGCAGTTTTTTCGGGAGTTACGAGCAGTTCTTC. Translation gives CASSFFGSYEQFF.

The gene calls are TRBV11-2 and TRBJ1-1; D unresolved. This CDR3 contains 14 residues. V was cut by 5 bases and J by 3 bases, with 13 bases left in between. In germline, CDR1 is SGHAT, CDR2 FQNNGV. The CDR3 reads CASSPNTWDTEAFF. The CDR3 DNA follows: TGTGCCAGCAGCCCAAATACGTGGGACACTGAAGCTTTCTTT.

The chain uses TRBV6-2 or TRBV6-3 and TRBJ1-1, with D unresolved. The CDR3 runs 13 residues. V was trimmed by 7 bases and J by 5 bases, leaving 14 bases between them. Germline-derived CDR1 and CDR2 are MNHEY and SVGEGT. For the CDR3, the DNA is TGTGCCAGCACCCTGTATCTGGGGACTGAAGCTTTCTTT. The encoded protein is CASTLYLGTEAFF.

The sample holds many counts of this clonotype. J is TRBJ1-3 and V is TRBV28, with TRBD1 as a possible D gene (6 bases). This CDR3 is 17 amino acids long. V was trimmed by 5 bases and J by 0 bases, leaving 17 bases between them. Germline V gene data show CDR1 as MDHEN and CDR2 as SYDVKM. CDR3 in amino acids: CASSAADSFSSGNTIYF. CDR3 DNA: TGTGCCAGCAGTGCCGCGGACAGTTTCAGCTCTGGAAACACCATATATTTT.

In this sample, this clonotype turned up many times. The CDR3 DNA reads as TGCAGTGCCCGGGGACTAGCCCATTACAACTCCTACAATGAGCAGTTCTTC. Protein product: CSARGLAHYNSYNEQFF. The V and J genes are TRBV20-1 and TRBJ2-1; TRBD2 matches 9 bases. V gave up 6 bases and J gave up 0 bases; unmatched junction bases: 12. From germline, CDR1 is DFQATT and CDR2 SNEGSKA (reference sequence). The CDR3 is made up of 17 amino acids.

The V call is TRBV7-9, the J call TRBJ1-2; the D gene is possibly TRBD1 (5 bases). This CDR3 has 14 residues. Germline V gives CDR1 SEHNR, CDR2 FQNEAQ (reference sequence). Trimming took 4 bases from V and 5 from J, leaving 14 bases between them. CDR3 amino acids: CASSSRTGGYGYTF. The DNA of the CDR3 is TGTGCCAGCAGCTCCCGTACGGGGGGATATGGCTACACCTTC.

The V call is TRBV15, the J call TRBJ1-6; D not certain. The CDR3 has 12 residues. The germline V gene has CDR1 LNHNV and CDR2 YYDKDF (reference sequence). Trimming shortened V by 8 bases and J by 9 bases, and 11 bases separated the two germline ends. The CDR3 spells CATSQPLSPLHF. CDR3 DNA sequence: TGTGCCACCTCACAACCCCTTTCACCCCTCCACTTT.

In this sample, this clonotype turned up many times. J is TRBJ2-7 and V is TRBV20-1; D is possibly TRBD2 (5 bases). Germline V gene data show CDR1 as DFQATT and CDR2 as SNEGSKA (reference sequence). The CDR3 extends over 14 amino acids. Trimming took off 0 bases at V and 0 bases at J, with 9 bases between the two ends. The CDR3 here is CSARDRESSYEQYF. CDR3 sequence (DNA): TGCAGTGCTAGAGATCGGGAAAGCTCCTACGAGCAGTACTTC.

Concerning this clonotype: An end of the junction differs from the germline gene, which may be a read error. The chain has TRBV6-2 or TRBV6-3 and TRBJ2-1; D remains ambiguous. The CDR3 consists of 13 residues. Germline V gene sequence: CDR1 MNHEY, CDR2 SVGEGT. CDR3: CASSVGIFDTPIF. DNA of the CDR3: TGTGCCAGCAGCGTGGGAATTTTCGATACACCAATCTTC.

This clonotype was observed at least ten times. The V and J genes are TRBV29-1 and TRBJ2-1; TRBD2 agrees at 8 bases. Germline V CDR1 and CDR2: SQVTM, ANQGSEA. The CDR3 is 15 residues long. V lost 5 bases to trimming and J lost 4 bases; unmatched junction nucleotides: 10. CDR3 sequence (DNA): TGCAGCGTTCGAGGGGGACGGGAGGGTTACAATGAGCAGTTCTTC. This codes for CSVRGGREGYNEQFF.

The V call is TRBV4-1, the J call TRBJ1-5, with unresolved D. V was pared by 0 bases and J by 7 bases, with 13 bases between. The CDR3 length is 15 residues. CDR1 MGHRA and CDR2 YSYEKL come from the germline V gene. The CDR3 bases are TGCGCCAGCAGCCAAGAACACCAGGCGAGACAGCCCCAGCATTTT. It specifies CASSQEHQARQPQHF.